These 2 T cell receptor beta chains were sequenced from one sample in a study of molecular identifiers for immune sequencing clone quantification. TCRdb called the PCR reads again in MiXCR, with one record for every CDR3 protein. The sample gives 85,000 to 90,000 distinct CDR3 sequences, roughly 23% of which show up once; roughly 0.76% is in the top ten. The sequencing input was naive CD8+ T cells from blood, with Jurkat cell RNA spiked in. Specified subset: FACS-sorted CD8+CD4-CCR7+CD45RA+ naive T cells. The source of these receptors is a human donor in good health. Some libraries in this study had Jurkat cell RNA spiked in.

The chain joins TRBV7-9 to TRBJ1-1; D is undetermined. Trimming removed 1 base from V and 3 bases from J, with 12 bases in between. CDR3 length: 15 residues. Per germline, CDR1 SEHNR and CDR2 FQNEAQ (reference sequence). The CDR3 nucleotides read TGTGCCAGCAGCTTAGTCCTTACACCCGACACTGAAGCTTTCTTT. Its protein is CASSLVLTPDTEAFF.

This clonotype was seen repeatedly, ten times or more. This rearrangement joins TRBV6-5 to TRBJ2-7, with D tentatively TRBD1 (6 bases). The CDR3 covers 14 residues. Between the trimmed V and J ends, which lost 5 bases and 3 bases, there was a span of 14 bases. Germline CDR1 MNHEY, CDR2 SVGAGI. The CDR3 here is CASSPGTSYYEQYF. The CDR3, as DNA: TGTGCCAGCAGTCCTGGGACATCTTACTACGAGCAGTACTTC.